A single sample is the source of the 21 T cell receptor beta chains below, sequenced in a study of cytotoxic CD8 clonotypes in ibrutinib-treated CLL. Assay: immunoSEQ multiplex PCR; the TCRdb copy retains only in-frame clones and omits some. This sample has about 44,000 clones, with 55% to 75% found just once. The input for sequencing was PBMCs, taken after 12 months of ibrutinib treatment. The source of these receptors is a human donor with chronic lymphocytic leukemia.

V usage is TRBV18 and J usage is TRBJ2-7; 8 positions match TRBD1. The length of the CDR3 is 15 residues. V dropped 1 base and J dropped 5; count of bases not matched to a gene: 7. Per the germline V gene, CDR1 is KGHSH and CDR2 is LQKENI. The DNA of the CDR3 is TGTGCCAGCTCACCACGGACAGGGACGCAGGACGAGCAGTACTTC. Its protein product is CASSPRTGTQDEQYF.

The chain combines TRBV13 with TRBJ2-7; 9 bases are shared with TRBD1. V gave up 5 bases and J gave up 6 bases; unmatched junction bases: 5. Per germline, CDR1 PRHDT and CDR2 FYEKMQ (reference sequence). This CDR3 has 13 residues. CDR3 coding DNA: TGTGCCAGCAGCCCAAGGACAGGGGCCGAGCAGTACTTC. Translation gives CASSPRTGAEQYF.

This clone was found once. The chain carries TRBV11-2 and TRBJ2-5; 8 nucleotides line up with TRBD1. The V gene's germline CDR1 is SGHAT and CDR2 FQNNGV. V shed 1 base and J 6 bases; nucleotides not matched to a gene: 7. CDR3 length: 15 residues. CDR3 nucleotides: TGTGCCAGCAGCTTAGGACCGGGACAGGAAAAGACCCAGTACTTC. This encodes CASSLGPGQEKTQYF.

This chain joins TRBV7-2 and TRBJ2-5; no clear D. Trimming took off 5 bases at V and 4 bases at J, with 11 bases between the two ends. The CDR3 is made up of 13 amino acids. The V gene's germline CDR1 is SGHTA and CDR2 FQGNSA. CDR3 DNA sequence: TGTGCCAGCAGCCTCCGGTGGGGAGAGACCCAGTACTTC. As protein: CASSLRWGETQYF.

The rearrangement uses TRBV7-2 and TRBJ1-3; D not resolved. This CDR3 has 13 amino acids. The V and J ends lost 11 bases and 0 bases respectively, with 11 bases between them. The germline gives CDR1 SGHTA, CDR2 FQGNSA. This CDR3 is CASGGDSGNTIYF. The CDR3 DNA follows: TGTGCCTCGGGCGGGGACTCTGGAAACACCATATATTTT.

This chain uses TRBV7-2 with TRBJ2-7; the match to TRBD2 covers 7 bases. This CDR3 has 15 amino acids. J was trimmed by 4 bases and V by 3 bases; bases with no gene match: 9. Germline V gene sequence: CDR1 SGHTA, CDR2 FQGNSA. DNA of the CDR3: TGTGCCAGCAGCTTTGGCGGGAGCAGGGATTACGAGCAGTACTTC. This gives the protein CASSFGGSRDYEQYF.

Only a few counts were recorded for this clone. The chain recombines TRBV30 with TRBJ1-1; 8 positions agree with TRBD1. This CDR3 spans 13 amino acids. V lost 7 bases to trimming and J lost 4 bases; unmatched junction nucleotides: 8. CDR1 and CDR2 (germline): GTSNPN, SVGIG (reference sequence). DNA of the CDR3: TGTGCCTCCTCCCGGACAGGGCTCACTGAAGCTTTCTTT. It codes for CASSRTGLTEAFF.

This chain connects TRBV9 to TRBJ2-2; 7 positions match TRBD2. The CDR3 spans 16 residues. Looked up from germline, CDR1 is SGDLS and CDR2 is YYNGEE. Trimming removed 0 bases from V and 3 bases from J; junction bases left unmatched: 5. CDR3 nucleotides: TGTGCCAGCAGCGTAGGTGGCGGGAGTTACACCGGGGAGCTGTTTTTT. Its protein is CASSVGGGSYTGELFF.

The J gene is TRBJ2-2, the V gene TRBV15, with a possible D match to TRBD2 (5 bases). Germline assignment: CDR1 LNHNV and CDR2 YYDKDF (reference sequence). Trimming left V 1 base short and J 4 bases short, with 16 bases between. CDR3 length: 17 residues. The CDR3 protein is CATSRGVLASSTGELFF. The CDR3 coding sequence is TGTGCCACCAGCAGAGGGGTACTGGCTAGCAGCACCGGGGAGCTGTTTTTT.

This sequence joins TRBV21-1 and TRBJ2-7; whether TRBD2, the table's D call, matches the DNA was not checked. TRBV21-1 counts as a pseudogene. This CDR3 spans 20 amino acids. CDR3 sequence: CASSKDRLAGSPASSYEQYF. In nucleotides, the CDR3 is TGTGCCAGCAGCAAAGATAGACTAGCGGGATCCCCCGCTTCCTCCTACGAGCAGTACTTC.

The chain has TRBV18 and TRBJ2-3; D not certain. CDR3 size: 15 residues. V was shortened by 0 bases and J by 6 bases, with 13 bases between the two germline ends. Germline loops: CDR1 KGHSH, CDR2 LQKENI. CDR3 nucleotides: TGTGCCAGCTCACCACCGTCGACGTTGGGCGATACGCAGTATTTT. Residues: CASSPPSTLGDTQYF.

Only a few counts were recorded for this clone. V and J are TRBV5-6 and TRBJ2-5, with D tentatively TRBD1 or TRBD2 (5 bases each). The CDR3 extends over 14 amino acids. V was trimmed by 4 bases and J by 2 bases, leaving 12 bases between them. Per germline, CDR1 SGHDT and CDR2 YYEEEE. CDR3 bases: TGTGCCAGCAGCGCAGGGACCTATCAAGAGACCCAGTACTTC. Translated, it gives CASSAGTYQETQYF.

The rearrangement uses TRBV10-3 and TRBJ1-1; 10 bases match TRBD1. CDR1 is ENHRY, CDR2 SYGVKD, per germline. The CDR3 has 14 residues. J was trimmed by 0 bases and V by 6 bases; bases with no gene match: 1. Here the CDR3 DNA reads TGTGCCATCAGGACAGGGGGCCTGAACACTGAAGCTTTCTTT. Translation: CAIRTGGLNTEAFF.

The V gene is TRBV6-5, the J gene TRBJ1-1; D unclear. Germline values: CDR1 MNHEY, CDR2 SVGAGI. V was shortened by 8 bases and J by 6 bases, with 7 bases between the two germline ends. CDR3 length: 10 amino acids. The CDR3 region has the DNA TGTGCCAGCGCTATGGCTGAAGCTTTCTTT. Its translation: CASAMAEAFF.

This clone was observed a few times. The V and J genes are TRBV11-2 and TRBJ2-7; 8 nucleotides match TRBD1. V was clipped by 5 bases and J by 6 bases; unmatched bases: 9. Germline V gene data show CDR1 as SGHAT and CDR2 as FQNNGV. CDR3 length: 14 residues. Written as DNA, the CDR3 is TGTGCCAGCAGCCCCGGACAGGGCATCGGCGAGCAGTACTTC. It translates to CASSPGQGIGEQYF.

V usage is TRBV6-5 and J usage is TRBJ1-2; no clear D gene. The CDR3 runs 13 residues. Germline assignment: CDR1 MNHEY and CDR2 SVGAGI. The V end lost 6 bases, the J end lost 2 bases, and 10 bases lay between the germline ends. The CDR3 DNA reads TGTGCCAGCAGCCAGGACGGAAACTATGGCTACACCTTC. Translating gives CASSQDGNYGYTF.

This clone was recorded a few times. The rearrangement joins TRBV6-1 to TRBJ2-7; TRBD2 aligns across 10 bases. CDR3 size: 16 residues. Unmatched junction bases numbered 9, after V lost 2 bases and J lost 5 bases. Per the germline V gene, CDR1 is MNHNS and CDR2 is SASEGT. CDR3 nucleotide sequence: TGTGCCAGCAGTGAATTTCTAGCGGGAGCCCATGACGAGCAGTACTTC. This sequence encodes CASSEFLAGAHDEQYF.

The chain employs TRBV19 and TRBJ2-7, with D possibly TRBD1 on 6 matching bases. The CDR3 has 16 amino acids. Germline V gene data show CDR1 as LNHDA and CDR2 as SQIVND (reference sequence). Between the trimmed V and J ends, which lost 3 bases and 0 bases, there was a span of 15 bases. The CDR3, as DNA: TGTGCCAGTAGTATGAAGATGGGACACTTCTCCTACGAGCAGTACTTC. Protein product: CASSMKMGHFSYEQYF.

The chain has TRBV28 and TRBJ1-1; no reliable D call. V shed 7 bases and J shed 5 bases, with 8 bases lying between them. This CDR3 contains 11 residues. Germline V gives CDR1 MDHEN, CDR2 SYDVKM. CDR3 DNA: TGTGCCAGCAATGTTGGGACTGAAGCTTTCTTT. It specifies CASNVGTEAFF.

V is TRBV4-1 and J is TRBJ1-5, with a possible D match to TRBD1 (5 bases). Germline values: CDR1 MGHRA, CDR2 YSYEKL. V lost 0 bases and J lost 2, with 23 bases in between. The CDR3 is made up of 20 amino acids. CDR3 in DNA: TGCGCCAGCAGCCAAGATCCCTCGTTTGTAGGGGCCGGGGGCAATCAGCCCCAGCATTTT. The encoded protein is CASSQDPSFVGAGGNQPQHF.

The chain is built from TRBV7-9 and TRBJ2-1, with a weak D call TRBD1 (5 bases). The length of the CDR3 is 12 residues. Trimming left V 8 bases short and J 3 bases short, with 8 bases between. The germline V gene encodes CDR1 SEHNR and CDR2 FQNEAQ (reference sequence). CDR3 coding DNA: TGTGCCAGCCAGGGCGGCTACAATGAGCAGTTCTTC. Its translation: CASQGGYNEQFF.